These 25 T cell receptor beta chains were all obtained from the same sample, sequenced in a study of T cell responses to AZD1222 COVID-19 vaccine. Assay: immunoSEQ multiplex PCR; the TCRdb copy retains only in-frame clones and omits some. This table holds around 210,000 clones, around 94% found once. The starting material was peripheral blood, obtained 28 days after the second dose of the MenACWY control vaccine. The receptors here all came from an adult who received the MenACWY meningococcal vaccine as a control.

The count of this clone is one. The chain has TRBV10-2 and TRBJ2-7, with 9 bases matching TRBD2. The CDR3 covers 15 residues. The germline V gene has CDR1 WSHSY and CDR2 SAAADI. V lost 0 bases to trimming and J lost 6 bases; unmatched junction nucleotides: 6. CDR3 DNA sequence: TGCGCCAGCAGTGAGTCTTGGCGGGAGGGCCCCGAGCAGTACTTC. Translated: CASSESWREGPEQYF.

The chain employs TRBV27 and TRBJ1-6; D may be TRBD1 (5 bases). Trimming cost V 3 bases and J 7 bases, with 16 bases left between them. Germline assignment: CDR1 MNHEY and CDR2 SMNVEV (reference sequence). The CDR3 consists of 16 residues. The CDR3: CASSFRGVGGNSPLHF. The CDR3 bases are TGTGCCAGCAGTTTCCGCGGGGTCGGGGGGAATTCACCCCTCCACTTT.

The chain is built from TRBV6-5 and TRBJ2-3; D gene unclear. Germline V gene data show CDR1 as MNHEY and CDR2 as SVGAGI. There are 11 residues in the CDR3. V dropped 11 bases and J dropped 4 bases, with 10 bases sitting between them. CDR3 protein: CAARGADTQYF. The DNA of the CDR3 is TGTGCCGCCCGAGGTGCAGATACGCAGTATTTT.

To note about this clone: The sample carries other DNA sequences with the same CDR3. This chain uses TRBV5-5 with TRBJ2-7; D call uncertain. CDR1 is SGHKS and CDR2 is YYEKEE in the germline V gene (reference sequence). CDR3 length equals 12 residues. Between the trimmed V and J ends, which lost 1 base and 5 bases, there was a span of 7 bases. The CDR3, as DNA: TGTGCCAGCAGCTTGTTTGATGACGAGCAGTACTTC. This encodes CASSLFDDEQYF.

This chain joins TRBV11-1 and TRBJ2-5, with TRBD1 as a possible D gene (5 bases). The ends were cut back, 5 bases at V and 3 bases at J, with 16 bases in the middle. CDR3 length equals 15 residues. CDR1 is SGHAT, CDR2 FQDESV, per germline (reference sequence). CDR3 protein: CASSPRVRAEETQYF. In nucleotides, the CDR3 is TGTGCCAGCAGCCCCAGGGTAAGGGCGGAAGAGACCCAGTACTTC.

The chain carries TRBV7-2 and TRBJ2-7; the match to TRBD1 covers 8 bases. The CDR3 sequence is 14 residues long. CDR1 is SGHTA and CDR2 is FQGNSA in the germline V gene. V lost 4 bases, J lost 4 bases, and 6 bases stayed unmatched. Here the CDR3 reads CASSSRDRTYEQYF. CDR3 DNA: TGTGCCAGCAGCTCCCGGGACAGGACTTACGAGCAGTACTTC.

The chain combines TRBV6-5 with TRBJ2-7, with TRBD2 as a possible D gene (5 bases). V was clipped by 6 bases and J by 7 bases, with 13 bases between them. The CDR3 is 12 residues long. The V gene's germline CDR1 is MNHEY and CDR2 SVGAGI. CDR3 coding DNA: TGTGCCAGCAGGCAAGGTACGGGAGAGCAGTACTTC. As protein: CASRQGTGEQYF.

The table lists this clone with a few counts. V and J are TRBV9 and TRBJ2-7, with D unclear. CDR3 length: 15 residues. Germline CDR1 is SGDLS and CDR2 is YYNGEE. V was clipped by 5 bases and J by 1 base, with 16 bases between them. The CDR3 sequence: CASSDNSSPSYEQYF. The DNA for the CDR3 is TGTGCCAGCAGTGATAATTCGTCCCCTTCCTACGAGCAGTACTTC.

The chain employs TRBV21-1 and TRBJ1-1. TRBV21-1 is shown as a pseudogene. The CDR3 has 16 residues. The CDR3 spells CASSRTEEVKNTEAFF. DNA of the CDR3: TGTGCCAGCAGTCGAACCGAGGAGGTTAAGAACACTGAAGCTTTCTTT.

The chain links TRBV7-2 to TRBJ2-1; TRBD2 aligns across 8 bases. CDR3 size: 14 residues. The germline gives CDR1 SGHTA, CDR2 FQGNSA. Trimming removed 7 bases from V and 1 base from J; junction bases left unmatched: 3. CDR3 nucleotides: TGTGCCAGCAAAGGCGGGAGGTCCTACAATGAGCAGTTCTTC. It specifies CASKGGRSYNEQFF.

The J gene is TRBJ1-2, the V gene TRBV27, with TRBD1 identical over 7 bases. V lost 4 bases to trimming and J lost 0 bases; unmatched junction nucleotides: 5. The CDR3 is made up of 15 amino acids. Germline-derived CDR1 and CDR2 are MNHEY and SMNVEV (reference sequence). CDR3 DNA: TGTGCCAGCAGTTCTTCCGGGACAGCTAACTATGGCTACACCTTC. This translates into CASSSSGTANYGYTF.

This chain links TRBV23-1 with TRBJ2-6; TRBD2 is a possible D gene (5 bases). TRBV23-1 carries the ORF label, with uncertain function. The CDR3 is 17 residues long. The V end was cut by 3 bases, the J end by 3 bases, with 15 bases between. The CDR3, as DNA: TGCGCCAGCAGTCACAATCCTGGAGGCGTTGGGGCCAACGTCCTGACTTTC. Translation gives CASSHNPGGVGANVLTF.

The CDR3 DNA reads as TGTGCCAGCAGCGGGCAGGGGAGTGGGTACCAAGAGACCCAGTACTTC. Translating it yields CASSGQGSGYQETQYF. The chain links TRBV9 to TRBJ2-5; perhaps TRBD1 as D (6 bases). With 3 bases removed from V and 0 bases from J, the gap between germline ends came to 15 bases. CDR3 size: 16 residues. Germline CDR1 is SGDLS and CDR2 is YYNGEE.

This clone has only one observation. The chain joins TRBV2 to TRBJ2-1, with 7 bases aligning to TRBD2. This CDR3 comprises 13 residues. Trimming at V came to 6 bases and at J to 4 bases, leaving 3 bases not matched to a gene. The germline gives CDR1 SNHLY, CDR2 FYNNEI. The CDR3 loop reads CASRNSGYNEQFF. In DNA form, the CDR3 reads TGTGCCAGCAGGAATAGCGGGTACAATGAGCAGTTCTTC.

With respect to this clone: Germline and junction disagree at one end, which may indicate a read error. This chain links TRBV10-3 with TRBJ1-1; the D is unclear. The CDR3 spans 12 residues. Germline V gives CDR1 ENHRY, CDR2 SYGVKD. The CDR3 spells CAISELKTEAFF. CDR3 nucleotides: TGTGCCATCAGTGAATTGAAGACTGAAGCTTTCTTT.

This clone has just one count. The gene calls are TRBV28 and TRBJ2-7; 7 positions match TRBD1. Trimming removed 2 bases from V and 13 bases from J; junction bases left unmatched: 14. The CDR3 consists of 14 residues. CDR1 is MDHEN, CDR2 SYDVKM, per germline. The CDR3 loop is CASSLTYRGQEAYF. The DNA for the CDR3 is TGTGCCAGCAGTTTAACCTATCGCGGACAGGAGGCTTACTTC.

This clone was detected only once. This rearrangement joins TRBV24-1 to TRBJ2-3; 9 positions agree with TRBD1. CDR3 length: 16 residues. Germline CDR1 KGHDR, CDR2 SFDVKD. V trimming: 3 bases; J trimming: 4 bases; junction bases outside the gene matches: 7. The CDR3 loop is CATSDPRDRVPDTQYF. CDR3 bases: TGTGCCACCAGTGATCCTCGGGACAGGGTACCAGATACGCAGTATTTT.

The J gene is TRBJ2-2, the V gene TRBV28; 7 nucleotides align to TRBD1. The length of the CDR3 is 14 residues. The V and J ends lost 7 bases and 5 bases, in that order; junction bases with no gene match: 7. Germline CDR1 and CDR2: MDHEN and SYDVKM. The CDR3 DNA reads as TGTGCCAGCATACCGGGACAGACTACCGGGGAGCTGTTTTTT. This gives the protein CASIPGQTTGELFF.

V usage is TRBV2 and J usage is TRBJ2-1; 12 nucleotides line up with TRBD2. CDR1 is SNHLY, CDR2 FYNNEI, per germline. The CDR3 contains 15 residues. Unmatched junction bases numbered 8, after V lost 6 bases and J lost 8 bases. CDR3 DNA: TGTGCCAGCAGACCGACTAGCGGGAGTCTCGATGAGCAGTTCTTC. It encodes CASRPTSGSLDEQFF.

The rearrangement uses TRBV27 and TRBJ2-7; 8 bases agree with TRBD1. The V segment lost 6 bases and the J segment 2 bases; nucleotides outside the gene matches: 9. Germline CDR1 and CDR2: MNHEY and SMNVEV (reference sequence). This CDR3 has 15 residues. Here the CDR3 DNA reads TGTGCCAGCAGCTTAAAACAGGGGGGTCCCTACGAGCAGTACTTC. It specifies CASSLKQGGPYEQYF.

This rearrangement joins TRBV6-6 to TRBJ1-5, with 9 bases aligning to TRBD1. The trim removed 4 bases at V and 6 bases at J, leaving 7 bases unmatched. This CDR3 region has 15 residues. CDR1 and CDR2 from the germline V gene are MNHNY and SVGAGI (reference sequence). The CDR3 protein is CASSSDPQGAQPQHF. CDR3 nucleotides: TGTGCCAGCAGTTCGGACCCACAGGGGGCTCAGCCCCAGCATTTT.

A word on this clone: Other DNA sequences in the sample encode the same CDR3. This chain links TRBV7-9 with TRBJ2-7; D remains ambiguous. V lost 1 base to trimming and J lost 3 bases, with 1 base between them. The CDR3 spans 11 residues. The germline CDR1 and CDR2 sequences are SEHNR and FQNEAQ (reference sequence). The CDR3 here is CASSLDYEQYF. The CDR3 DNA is TGTGCCAGCAGCTTAGACTACGAGCAGTACTTC.

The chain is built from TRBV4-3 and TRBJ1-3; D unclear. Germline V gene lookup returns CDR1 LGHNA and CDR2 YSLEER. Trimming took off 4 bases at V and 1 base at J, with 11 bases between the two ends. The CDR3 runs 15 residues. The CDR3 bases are TGCGCCAGCAGCCCCGGGGTATATTCTGGAAACACCATATATTTT. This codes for CASSPGVYSGNTIYF.

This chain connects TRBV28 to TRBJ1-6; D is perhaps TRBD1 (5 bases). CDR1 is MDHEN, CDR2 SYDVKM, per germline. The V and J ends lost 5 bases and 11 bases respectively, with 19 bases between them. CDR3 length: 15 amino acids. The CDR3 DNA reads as TGTGCCAGCAGTGAGCTCCGGGGCAACGATGCACCCCTCCACTTT. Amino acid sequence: CASSELRGNDAPLHF.

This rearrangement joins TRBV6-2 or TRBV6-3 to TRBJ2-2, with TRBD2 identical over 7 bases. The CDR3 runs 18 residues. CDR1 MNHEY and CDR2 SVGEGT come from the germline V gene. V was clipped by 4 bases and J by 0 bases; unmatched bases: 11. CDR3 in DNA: TGTGCCAGCAGTTCCCCTGGGGGGGGGAACCCGAACACCGGGGAGCTGTTTTTT. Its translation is CASSSPGGGNPNTGELFF.